A selection of T cell receptor beta chains follows, all from one sample in a study of technical replicates of blood from a handful of donors. Assay: immunoSEQ multiplex PCR; the TCRdb copy retains only in-frame clones and omits some. The repertoire holds about 62,000 clones, with around nine tenths as singletons. Sequencing input: PBMCs. Receptors originate from a human donor in good health. Some clones in this sample may be carry-over from other donors' samples. Each CDR3 is given with its conserved first and last residue. The D gene is left open where the match is weak. Expanded clones get a size class; other rows say once, few or many, or leave the size out.

j_call: TRBJ1-1
clone_size: -
d_call: TRBD1
v_call: TRBV2
cdr3_nt: TGTGCCAGCAGTCGACAGGGGTGGAACACTGAAGCTTTCTTT
cdr3_aa: CASSRQGWNTEAFF

j_call: TRBJ1-3
clone_size: -
d_call: -
v_call: TRBV10-1
cdr3_nt: TGCGCCAGCAGTGAGTCGAGGCAGCCAAACACCATATATTTT
cdr3_aa: CASSESRQPNTIYF

j_call: TRBJ1-1
clone_size: -
d_call: -
v_call: TRBV7-2
cdr3_nt: TGTGCCAGCAGCTTAGCCGGAGGGCGTCGAGAAGCTTTCTTT
cdr3_aa: CASSLAGGRREAFF

j_call: TRBJ2-5
clone_size: once
d_call: TRBD1
v_call: TRBV5-4
cdr3_nt: TGTGCCAGCAGCTTGTACAGGGGGCGCGAGACCCAGTACTTC
cdr3_aa: CASSLYRGRETQYF

j_call: TRBJ2-5
clone_size: -
d_call: -
v_call: TRBV6-5
cdr3_nt: TGTGCCAGTCGAAGTTGGACAGTCCAAGAGACCCAGTACTTC
cdr3_aa: CASRSWTVQETQYF

j_call: TRBJ2-7
clone_size: -
d_call: TRBD2
v_call: TRBV5-6
cdr3_nt: TGTGCCAGCACGGCTAGCGGCTACGAGCAGTACTTC
cdr3_aa: CASTASGYEQYF

j_call: TRBJ1-6
clone_size: -
d_call: TRBD1
v_call: TRBV11-2
cdr3_nt: TGTGCCAGCAGCTTAGATCGTGACAGGGGGCGGTCACCCCTCCACTTT
cdr3_aa: CASSLDRDRGRSPLHF

j_call: TRBJ1-1
clone_size: -
d_call: TRBD1
v_call: TRBV2
cdr3_nt: TGTGCCAGCAGCGCTACAGGGGCCATGAACACTGAAGCTTTCTTT
cdr3_aa: CASSATGAMNTEAFF

j_call: TRBJ2-3
clone_size: once
d_call: -
v_call: TRBV9
cdr3_nt: TGTGCCAGCAGCGTTAGTCGGGATACGCAGTATTTT
cdr3_aa: CASSVSRDTQYF

j_call: TRBJ1-4
clone_size: -
d_call: -
v_call: TRBV2
cdr3_nt: TGTGCCAGCAGGGCGGACAGTGCAACTAATGAAAAACTGTTTTTT
cdr3_aa: CASRADSATNEKLFF

j_call: TRBJ2-1
clone_size: -
d_call: TRBD2
v_call: TRBV6-1
cdr3_nt: TGTGCCAGCAGTGGGGTACTGCGGGGGGGCCGAAATGAGCAGTTCTTC
cdr3_aa: CASSGVLRGGRNEQFF

j_call: TRBJ2-7
clone_size: -
d_call: TRBD2
v_call: TRBV7-2
cdr3_nt: TGTGCCAGCAGCTCTCTAGCGGGAGGCCCCCTCTACGAGCAGTACTTC
cdr3_aa: CASSSLAGGPLYEQYF

j_call: TRBJ1-5
clone_size: -
d_call: TRBD1
v_call: TRBV30
cdr3_nt: TGTGCCGCGGGACAGGGTAGCAATCAGCCCCAGCATTTT
cdr3_aa: CAAGQGSNQPQHF

j_call: TRBJ2-7
clone_size: -
d_call: -
v_call: TRBV9
cdr3_nt: TGTGCCAGCTGTCATTGGGACAAGTCCTACGAGCAGTACTTC
cdr3_aa: CASCHWDKSYEQYF

j_call: TRBJ2-1
clone_size: -
d_call: TRBD2
v_call: TRBV6-1
cdr3_nt: TGTGCCAGCAGTGAACTAGCGGGGGGGTACAATGAGCAGTTCTTC
cdr3_aa: CASSELAGGYNEQFF